The clone carrying this T cell receptor beta chain has just one count. The antigen is undetermined. Germline V gives CDR1 MDHEN, CDR2 SYDVKM. This CDR3 region has 14 residues. Trimming at V came to 6 bases and at J to 13 bases, leaving 17 bases not matched to a gene. The data were produced by immunoSEQ multiplex PCR, yet TCRdb's version contains in-frame clones alone and is incomplete. The top ten clones hold 3% to 4.5% of a sample with about 140,000 clones, roughly 92% of them seen once. This specimen comes from a study of T cell responses to AZD1222 COVID-19 vaccine. Findings and caveats of the study: Regions 160-218 and 743-854 dominated among vaccine-associated CD4 TCRs spanning spike. At study baseline, merely more than 5 AZD1222 recipients were seropositive. Among the donors, most were white British and more were female, and clonal diversity was possibly underestimated.

The chain links TRBV28 to TRBJ1-2; the match to TRBD1 covers 7 bases. The receptor comes from an adult who received the AZD1222 COVID-19 vaccine. The source material was peripheral blood, sampled 28 days after the second AZD1222 dose. CDR3 loop: CASRGGQSHHVPTF. CDR3 in DNA: TGTGCCAGCAGGGGGGGACAGAGCCACCACGTGCCCACCTTC.